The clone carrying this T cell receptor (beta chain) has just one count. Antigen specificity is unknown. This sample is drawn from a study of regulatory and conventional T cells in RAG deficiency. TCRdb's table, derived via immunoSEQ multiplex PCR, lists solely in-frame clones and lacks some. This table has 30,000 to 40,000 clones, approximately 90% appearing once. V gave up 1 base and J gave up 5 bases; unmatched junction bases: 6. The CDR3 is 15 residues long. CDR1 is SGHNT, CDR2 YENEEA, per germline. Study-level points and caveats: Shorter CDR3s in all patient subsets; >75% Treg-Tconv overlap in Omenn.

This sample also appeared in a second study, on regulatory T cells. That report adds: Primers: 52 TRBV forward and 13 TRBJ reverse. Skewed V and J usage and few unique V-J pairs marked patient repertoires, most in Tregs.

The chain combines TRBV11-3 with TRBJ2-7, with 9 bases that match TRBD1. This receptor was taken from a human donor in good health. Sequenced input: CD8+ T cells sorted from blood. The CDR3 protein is CASSLGPGQGHEQYF. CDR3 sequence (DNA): TGTGCCAGCAGCTTAGGTCCGGGACAGGGCCACGAGCAGTACTTC.